Listed here is a single T cell receptor (beta chain). This specimen comes from a study of blood T cell repertoires in COVID-19. The J segment lost 0 bases and the V segment lost 5 bases, leaving 3 bases of the junction unmatched. This CDR3 has 16 amino acids. The germline CDR1 and CDR2 sequences are SGHTA and FQGTGA. In the original processing: The assay estimated nucleated cells by amplifying reference gene primers. Using immunoSEQ multiplex PCR, the repertoire was profiled, and TCRdb retains in-frame clones only, with some absent. V, J and clone size derive from that table, while D and trimming were established from the DNA sequence. The data hold 200,000 to 250,000 clones, with about 82% observed a single time.

The chain links TRBV7-3 to TRBJ2-3; 12 bases fit TRBD2. The sample taken for sequencing was peripheral blood. This sequence was found in a woman aged 55-70 years with active or convalescent COVID-19. The CDR3 region has the DNA TGTGCCAGCAGCCCCCTAGCGGGAGGGAGCACAGATACGCAGTATTTT. Amino acids: CASSPLAGGSTDTQYF.